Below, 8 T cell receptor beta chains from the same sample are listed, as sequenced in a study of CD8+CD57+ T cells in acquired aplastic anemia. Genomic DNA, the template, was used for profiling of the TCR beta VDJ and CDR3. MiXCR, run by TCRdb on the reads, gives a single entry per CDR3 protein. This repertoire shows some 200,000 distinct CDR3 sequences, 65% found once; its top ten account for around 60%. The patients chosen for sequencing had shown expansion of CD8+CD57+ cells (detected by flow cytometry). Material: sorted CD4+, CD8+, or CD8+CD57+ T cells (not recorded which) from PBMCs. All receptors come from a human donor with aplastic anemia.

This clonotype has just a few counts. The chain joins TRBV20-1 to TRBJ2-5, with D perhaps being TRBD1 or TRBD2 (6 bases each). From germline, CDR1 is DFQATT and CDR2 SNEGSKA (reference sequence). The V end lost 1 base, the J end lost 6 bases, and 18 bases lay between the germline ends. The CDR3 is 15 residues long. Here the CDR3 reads CSARVPRGQDQTQYF. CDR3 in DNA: TGCAGTGCTAGAGTCCCCCGGGGGCAGGACCAGACCCAGTACTTC.

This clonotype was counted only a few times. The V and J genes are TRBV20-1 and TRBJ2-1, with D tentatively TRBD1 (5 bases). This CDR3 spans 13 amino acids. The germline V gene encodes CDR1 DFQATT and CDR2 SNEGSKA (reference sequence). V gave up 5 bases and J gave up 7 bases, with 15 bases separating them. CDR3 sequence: CSAPPGTGNEQFF. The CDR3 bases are TGCAGTGCTCCACCCGGCACAGGAAATGAGCAGTTCTTC.

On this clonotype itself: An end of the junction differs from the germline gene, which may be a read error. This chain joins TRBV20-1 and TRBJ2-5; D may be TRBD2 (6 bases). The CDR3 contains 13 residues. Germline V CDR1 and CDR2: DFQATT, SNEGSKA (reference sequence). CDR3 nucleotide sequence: TGCAGTGCAAGCCGGGGGTACCAAGAGAGCCAGTACTTC. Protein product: CSASRGYQESQYF.

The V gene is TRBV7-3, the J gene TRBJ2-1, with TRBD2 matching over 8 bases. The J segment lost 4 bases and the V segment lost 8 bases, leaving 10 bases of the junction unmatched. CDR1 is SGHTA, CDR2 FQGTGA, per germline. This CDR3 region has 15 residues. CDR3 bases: TGTGCCAGCGCCGCCGGACTAGCCCTATACAATGAGCAGTTCTTC. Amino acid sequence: CASAAGLALYNEQFF.

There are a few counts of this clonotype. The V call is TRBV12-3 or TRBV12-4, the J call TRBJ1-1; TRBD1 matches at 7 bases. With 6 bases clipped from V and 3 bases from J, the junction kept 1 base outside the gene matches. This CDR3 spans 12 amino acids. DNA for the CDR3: TGTGCCAGCAGGGGGACAGACACTGAAGCTTTCTTT. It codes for CASRGTDTEAFF.

The DNA for the CDR3 is TGCAGTGCTAGAGATTCAGGGCCTTCCTACGAGCAGTACTTC. Translation: CSARDSGPSYEQYF. The chain combines TRBV20-1 with TRBJ2-7, with D perhaps TRBD1 (5 bases). CDR1 and CDR2 from the germline V gene are DFQATT and SNEGSKA (reference sequence). The V end lost 0 bases, the J end lost 1 base, and 10 bases lay between the germline ends. There are 14 residues in the CDR3.

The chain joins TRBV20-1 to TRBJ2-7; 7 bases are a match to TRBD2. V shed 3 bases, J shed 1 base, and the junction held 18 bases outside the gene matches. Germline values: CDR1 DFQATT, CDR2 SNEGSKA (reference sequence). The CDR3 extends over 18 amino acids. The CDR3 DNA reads TGCAGTGCTAGGTTACTAGCGTCCAAAACGCCAGGGTCCTACGAGCAGTACTTC. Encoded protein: CSARLLASKTPGSYEQYF.

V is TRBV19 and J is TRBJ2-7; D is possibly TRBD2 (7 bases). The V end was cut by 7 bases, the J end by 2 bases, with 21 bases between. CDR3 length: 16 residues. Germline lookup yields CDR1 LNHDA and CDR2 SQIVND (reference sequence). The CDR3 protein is CASTQRGLAVPYEQYF. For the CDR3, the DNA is TGTGCCAGTACTCAACGGGGGCTAGCGGTCCCCTACGAGCAGTACTTC.